This T cell receptor beta chain was sequenced during a study of blood T cell repertoires in COVID-19. Study summary: Sources were T cells, B-cell-depleted T cells, or PBMCs; the material itself was cDNA or gDNA.

The germline CDR1 and CDR2 sequences are LGHDT and YNNKEL (reference sequence). The length of the CDR3 is 17 residues. V lost 0 bases and J 2 bases, leaving 13 bases between the germline ends. Source study methods: Reference gene primer amplification gave estimated nucleated cell counts. Using immunoSEQ multiplex PCR, the repertoire was profiled, and TCRdb retains in-frame clones only, with some absent. V and J calls and clone size are those listed in that table; D and trimming were worked out from the DNA. The data show some 150,000 clones, with over 60% seen just once and roughly 10% held by the top ten.

The material sequenced was peripheral blood. The V gene is TRBV3-1 (or the pseudogene TRBV3-2), the J gene TRBJ2-2; TRBD1 might be the D (6 bases). The receptor was isolated from a woman aged 45-65 years with active or convalescent COVID-19. CDR3 bases: TGTGCCAGCAGCCAAGAAATTGACAGGCCAAACACCGGGGAGCTGTTTTTT. Protein product: CASSQEIDRPNTGELFF.